The subject of this entry is one T cell receptor beta chain. The data were obtained in a study of identical twins. CDR3 length: 13 residues. Trimming pared 2 bases from V and 7 bases from J, leaving 11 bases between. TCRdb independently ran MiXCR on the 5' RACE reads; one entry per CDR3 protein. Found here are about 810,000 distinct CDR3 sequences, around 12% of them singletons; the top ten hold around 1.6%. These data also featured in a second study, about yellow fever vaccine responses in identical twins.

The TCR comes from a woman aged 18-30 years in good health. This chain links TRBV12-3 or TRBV12-4 with TRBJ2-5, with D maybe TRBD1 (5 bases). The sequenced sample was PBMCs. CDR3 bases: TGTGCCAGCAGTTTATGGGGCAGTCCGACCCAGTACTTC. This sequence encodes CASSLWGSPTQYF.